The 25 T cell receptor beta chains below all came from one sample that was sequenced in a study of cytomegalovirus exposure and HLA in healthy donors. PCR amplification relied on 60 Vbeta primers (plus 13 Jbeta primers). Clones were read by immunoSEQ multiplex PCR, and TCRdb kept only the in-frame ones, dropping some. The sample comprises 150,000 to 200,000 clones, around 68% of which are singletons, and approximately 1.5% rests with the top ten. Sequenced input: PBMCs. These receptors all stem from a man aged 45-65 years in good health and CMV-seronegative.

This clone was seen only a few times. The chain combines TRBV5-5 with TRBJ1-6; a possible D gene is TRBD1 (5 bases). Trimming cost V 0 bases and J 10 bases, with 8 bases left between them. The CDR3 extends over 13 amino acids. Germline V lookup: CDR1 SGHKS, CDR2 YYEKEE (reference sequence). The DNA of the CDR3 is TGTGCCAGCAGCTTGGCGGACACCTCACCCCTCCACTTT. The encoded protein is CASSLADTSPLHF. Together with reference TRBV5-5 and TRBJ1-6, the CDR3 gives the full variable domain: DAGVTQSPTHLIKTRGQQVTLRCSPISGHKSVSWYQQVLGQGPQFIFQYYEKEERGRGNFPDRFSARQFPNYSSELNVNALLLGDSALYLCASSLADTSPLHFGNGTRLTVT.

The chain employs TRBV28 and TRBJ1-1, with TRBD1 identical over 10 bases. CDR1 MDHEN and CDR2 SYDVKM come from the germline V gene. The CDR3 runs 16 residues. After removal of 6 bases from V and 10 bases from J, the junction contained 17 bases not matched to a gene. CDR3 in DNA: TGTGCCAGCAGGCCGCCCCCGGGACAGGGGTTTTTGGGAGCTTTCTTT. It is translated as CASRPPPGQGFLGAFF. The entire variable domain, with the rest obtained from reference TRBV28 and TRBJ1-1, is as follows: DVKVTQSSRYLVKRTGEKVFLECVQDMDHENMFWYRQDPGLGLRLIYFSYDVKMKEKGDIPEGYSVSREKKERFSLILESASTNQTSMYLCASRPPPGQGFLGAFFGQGTRLTVV.

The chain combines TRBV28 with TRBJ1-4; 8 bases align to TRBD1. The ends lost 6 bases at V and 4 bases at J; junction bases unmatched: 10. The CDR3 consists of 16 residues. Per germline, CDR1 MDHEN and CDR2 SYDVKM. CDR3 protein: CASRDWQGANNEKLFF. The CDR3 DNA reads TGTGCCAGCAGAGACTGGCAGGGGGCGAATAATGAAAAACTGTTTTTT.

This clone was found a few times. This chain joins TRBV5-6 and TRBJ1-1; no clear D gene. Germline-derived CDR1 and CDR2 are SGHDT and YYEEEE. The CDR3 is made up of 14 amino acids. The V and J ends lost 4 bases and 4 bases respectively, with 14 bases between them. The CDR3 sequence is CASSPPRLGTEAFF. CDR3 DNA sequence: TGTGCCAGCAGCCCACCCAGGTTGGGCACTGAAGCTTTCTTT.

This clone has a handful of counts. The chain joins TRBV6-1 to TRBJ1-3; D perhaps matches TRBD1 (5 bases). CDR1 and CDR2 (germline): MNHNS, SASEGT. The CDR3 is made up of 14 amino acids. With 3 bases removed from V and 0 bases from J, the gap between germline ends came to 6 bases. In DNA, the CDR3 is TGTGCCAGCAGTGAGGGGCCCTCTGGAAACACCATATATTTT. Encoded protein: CASSEGPSGNTIYF.

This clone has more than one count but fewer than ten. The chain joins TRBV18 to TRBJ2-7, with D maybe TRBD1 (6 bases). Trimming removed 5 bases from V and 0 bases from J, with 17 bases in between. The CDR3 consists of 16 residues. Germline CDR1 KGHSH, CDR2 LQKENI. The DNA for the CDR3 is TGTGCCAGCTCATCCACAATCACAGGGTTCTCCTACGAGCAGTACTTC. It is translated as CASSSTITGFSYEQYF.

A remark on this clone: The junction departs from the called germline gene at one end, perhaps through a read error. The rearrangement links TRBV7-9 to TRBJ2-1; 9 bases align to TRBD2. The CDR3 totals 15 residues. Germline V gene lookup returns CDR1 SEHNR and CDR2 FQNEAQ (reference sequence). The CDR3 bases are TGTGCCAGCAGCGTAGCGGGGGCCTTCTACAATGAGCAGTTCTTC. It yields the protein CASSVAGAFYNEQFF.

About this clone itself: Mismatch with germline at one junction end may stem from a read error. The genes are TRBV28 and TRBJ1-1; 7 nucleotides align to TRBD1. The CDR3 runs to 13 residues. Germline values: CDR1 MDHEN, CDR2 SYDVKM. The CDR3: CASSFVMAGTAHF. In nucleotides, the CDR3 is TGTGCCAGCAGTTTTGTCATGGCAGGGACAGCTCATTTT.

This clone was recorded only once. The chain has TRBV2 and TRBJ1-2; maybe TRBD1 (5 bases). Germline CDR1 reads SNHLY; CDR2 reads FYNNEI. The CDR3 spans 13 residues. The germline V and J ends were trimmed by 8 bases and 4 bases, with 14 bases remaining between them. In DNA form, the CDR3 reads TGTGCCAGCTCTTTACAGGAACTCTATGGCTACACCTTC. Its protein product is CASSLQELYGYTF.

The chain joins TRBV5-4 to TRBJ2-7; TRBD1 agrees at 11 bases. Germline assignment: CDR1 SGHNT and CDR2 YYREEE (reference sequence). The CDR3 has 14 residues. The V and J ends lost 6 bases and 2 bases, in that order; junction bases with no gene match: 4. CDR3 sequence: CASTRDRGTYEQYF. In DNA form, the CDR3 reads TGTGCCAGCACCCGGGACAGGGGGACCTACGAGCAGTACTTC. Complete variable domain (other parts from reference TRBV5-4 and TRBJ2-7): ETGVTQSPTHLIKTRGQQVTLRCSSQSGHNTVSWYQQALGQGPQFIFQYYREEENGRGNFPPRFSGLQFPNYSSELNVNALELDDSALYLCASTRDRGTYEQYFGPGTRLTVT.

In DNA, the CDR3 is TGCGCCACCTCCCTGTTGAGCGGGGACTACGAGCAGTACTTC. Protein product: CATSLLSGDYEQYF. This rearrangement joins TRBV5-1 to TRBJ2-7; 7 bases line up with TRBD2. This CDR3 is 14 amino acids long. Looked up from germline, CDR1 is SGHRS and CDR2 is YFSETQ. V was clipped by 9 bases and J by 3 bases; unmatched bases: 12.

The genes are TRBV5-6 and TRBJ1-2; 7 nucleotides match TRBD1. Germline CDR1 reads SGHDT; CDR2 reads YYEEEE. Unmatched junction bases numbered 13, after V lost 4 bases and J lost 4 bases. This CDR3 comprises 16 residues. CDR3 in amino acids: CASSPLDRAKAYGYTF. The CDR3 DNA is TGTGCCAGCAGCCCACTCGACAGGGCGAAAGCCTATGGCTACACCTTC. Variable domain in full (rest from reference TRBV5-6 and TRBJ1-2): DAGVTQSPTHLIKTRGQQVTLRCSPKSGHDTVSWYQQALGQGPQFIFQYYEEEERQRGNFPDRFSGHQFPNYSSELNVNALLLGDSALYLCASSPLDRAKAYGYTFGSGTRLTVV.

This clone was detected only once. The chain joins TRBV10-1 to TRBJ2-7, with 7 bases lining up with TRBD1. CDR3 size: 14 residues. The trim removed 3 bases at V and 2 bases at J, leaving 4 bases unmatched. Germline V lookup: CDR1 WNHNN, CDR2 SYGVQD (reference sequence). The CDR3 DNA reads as TGCGCCAGCAGTGACCGGACAGGACCCTACGAGCAGTACTTC. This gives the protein CASSDRTGPYEQYF.

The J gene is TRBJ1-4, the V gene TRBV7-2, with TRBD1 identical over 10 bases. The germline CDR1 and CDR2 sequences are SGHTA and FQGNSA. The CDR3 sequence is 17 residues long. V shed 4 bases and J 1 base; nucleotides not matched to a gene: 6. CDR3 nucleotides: TGTGCCAGCAGCTCTAGCGACAGGGGGCTAACTAATGAAAAACTGTTTTTT. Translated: CASSSSDRGLTNEKLFF.

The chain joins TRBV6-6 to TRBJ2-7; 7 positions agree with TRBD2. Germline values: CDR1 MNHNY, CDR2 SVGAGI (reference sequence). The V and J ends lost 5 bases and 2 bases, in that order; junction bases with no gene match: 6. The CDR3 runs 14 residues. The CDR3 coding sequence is TGTGCCAGCAGTGTTCCGGGAGGTACCTACGAGCAGTACTTC. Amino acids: CASSVPGGTYEQYF.

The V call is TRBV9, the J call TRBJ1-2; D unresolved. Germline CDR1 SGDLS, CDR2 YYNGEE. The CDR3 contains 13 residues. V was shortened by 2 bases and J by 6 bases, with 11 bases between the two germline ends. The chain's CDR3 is CASSVGNRDGYTF. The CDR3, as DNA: TGTGCCAGCAGCGTTGGAAACCGGGATGGCTACACCTTC.

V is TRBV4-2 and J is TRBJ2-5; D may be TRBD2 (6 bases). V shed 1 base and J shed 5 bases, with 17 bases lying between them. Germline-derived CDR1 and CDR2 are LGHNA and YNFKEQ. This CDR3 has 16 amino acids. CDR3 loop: CASSQASSRGTETQYF. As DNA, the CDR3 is TGTGCCAGCAGCCAAGCATCTAGCCGGGGGACCGAGACCCAGTACTTC.

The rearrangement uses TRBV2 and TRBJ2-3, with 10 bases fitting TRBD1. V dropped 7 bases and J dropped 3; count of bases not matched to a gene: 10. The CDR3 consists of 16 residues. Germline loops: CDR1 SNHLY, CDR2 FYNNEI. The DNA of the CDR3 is TGTGCCAGCACTAACCGCGACAGGGGGCTAACAGATACGCAGTATTTT. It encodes CASTNRDRGLTDTQYF. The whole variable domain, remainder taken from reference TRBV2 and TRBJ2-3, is EPEVTQTPSHQVTQMGQEVILRCVPISNHLYFYWYRQILGQKVEFLVSFYNNEISEKSEIFDDQFSVERPDGSNFTLKIRSTKLEDSAMYFCASTNRDRGLTDTQYFGPGTRLTVL.

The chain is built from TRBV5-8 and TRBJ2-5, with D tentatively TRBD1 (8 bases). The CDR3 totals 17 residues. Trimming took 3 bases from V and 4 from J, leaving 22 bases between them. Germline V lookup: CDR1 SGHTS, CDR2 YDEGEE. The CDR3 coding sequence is TGTGCCAGCAGCTGGGGGGGACAGGTAGGGGCTGGAGAGACCCAGTACTTC. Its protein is CASSWGGQVGAGETQYF. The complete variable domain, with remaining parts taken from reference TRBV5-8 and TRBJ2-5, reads EAGVTQSPTHLIKTRGQQATLRCSPISGHTSVYWYQQALGLGLQFLLWYDEGEERNRGNFPPRFSGRQFPNYSSELNVNALELEDSALYLCASSWGGQVGAGETQYFGPGTRLLVL.

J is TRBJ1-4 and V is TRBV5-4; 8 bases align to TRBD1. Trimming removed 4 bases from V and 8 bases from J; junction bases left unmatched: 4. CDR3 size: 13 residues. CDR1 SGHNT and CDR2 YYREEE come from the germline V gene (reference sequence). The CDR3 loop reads CASSVRDREKLFF. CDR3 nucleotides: TGTGCCAGCAGCGTACGGGACAGGGAAAAACTGTTTTTT.

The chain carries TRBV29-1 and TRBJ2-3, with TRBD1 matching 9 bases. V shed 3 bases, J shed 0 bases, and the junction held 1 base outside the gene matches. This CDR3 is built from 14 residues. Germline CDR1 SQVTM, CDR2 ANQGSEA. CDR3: CSVEDRGSTDTQYF. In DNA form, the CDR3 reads TGCAGCGTTGAGGACAGGGGAAGCACAGATACGCAGTATTTT.

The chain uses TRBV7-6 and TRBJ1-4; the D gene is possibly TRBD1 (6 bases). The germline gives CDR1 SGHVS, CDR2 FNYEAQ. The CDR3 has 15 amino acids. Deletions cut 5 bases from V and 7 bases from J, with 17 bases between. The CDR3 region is CASSPYGGPGEKLFF. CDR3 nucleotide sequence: TGTGCCAGCAGCCCATACGGGGGGCCTGGTGAAAAACTGTTTTTT.

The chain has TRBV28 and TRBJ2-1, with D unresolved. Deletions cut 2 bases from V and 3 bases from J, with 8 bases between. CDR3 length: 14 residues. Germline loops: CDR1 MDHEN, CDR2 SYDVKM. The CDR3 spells CASSLQRGYNEQFF. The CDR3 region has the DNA TGTGCCAGCAGTTTACAGAGAGGCTACAATGAGCAGTTCTTC. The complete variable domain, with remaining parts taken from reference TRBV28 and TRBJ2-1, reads DVKVTQSSRYLVKRTGEKVFLECVQDMDHENMFWYRQDPGLGLRLIYFSYDVKMKEKGDIPEGYSVSREKKERFSLILESASTNQTSMYLCASSLQRGYNEQFFGPGTRLTVL.

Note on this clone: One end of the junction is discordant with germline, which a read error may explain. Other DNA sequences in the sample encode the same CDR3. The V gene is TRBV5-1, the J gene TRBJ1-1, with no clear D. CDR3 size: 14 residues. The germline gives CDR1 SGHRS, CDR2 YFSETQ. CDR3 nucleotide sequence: TGCGCCAGCAGCTTGATGGTATCGGGTACTGAAGCCTTCTTT. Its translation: CASSLMVSGTEAFF.

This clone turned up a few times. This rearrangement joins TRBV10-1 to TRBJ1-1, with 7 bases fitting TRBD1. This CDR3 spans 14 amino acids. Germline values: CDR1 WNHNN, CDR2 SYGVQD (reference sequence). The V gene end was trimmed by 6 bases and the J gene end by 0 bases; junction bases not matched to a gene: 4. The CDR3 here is CASSQGTVNTEAFF. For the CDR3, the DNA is TGCGCCAGCAGCCAAGGGACAGTGAACACTGAAGCTTTCTTT.